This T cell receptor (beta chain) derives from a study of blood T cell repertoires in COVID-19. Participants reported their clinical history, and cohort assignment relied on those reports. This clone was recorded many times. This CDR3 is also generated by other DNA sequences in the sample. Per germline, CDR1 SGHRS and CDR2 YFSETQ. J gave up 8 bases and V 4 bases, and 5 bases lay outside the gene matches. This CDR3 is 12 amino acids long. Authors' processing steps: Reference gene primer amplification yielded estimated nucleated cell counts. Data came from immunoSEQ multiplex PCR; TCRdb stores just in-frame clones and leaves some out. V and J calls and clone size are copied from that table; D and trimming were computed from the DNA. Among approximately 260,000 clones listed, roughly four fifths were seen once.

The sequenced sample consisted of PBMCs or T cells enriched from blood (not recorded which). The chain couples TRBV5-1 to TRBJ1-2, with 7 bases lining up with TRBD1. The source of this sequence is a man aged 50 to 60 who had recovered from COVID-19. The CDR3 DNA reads TGCGCCAGCAGCCCTCAAGGGGGCGGCTACACCTTC. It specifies CASSPQGGGYTF.